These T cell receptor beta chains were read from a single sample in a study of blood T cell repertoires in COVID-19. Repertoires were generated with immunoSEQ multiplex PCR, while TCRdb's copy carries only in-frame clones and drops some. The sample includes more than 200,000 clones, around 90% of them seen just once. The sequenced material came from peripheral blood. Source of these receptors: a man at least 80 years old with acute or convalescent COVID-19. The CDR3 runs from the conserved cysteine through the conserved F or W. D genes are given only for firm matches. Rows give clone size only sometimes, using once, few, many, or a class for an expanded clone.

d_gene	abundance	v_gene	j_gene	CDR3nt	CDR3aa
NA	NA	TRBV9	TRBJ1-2	TGTGCCAGCAGCGTAGCTGAGCAGGGCTATGGCTACACCTTC	CASSVAEQGYGYTF
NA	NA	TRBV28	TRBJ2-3	TGTGCCAGCAGTTTTTGGAAGGCCAGCCGGGGAGATACGCAGTATTTT	CASSFWKASRGDTQYF
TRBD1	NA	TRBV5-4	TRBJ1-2	TGTGCCAGCAGCCTGGACAGGTCGGACTATGGCTACACCTTC	CASSLDRSDYGYTF
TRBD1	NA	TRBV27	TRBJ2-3	TGTGCCAGCAGACTTTATTCTGGACAGGGCACGCAGTATTTT	CASRLYSGQGTQYF
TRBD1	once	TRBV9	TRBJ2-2	TGTGCCAGCAGCCCGGACAGGGCCACCGGGGAGCTGTTTTTT	CASSPDRATGELFF
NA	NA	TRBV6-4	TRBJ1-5	TGTGCCAGCAGTGCCGACGGAGCCAATCAGCCCCAGCATTTT	CASSADGANQPQHF
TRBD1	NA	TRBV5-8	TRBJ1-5	TGTGCCAGCAGAACCGGGACAGCGATAAATCAGCCCCAGCATTTT	CASRTGTAINQPQHF
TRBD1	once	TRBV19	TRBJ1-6	TGTGCCACGATGGACAGGTATAATTCACCCCTCCACTTT	CATMDRYNSPLHF
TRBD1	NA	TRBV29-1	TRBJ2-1	TGCAGCGTTGAGGACAGGGGGCTAGCCCTGAGCTCCTACAATGAGCAGTTCTTC	CSVEDRGLALSSYNEQFF
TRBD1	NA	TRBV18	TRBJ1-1	TGTGCCAGCTCACCACTCCAGGGGGAGAACACTGAAGCTTTCTTT	CASSPLQGENTEAFF
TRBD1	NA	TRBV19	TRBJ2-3	TGTGCCAGTAGTATGGCCGACAGGGGTGGTACAGATACGCAGTATTTT	CASSMADRGGTDTQYF
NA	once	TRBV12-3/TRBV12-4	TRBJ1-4	TGTGCCAGCAAAATCAGGGGTGGTGAAAAACTGTTTTTT	CASKIRGGEKLFF
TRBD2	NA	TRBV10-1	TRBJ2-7	TGCGCCAGCAGTGGGTACAAGCGGGAGCTTTTTCATAACTACGAGCAGTACTTC	CASSGYKRELFHNYEQYF
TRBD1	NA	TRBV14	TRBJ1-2	TGTGCCAGCTCCGACAGGGAGGACGGCTACACCTTC	CASSDREDGYTF
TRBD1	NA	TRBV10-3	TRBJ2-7	TGTGCCATCAGTGAAGGACAGGCCTACGAGCAGTACTTC	CAISEGQAYEQYF
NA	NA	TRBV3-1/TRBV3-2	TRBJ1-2	TGTGCCAGCAGCCCAACTAGGACGGCAACCGGCTACACCTTC	CASSPTRTATGYTF
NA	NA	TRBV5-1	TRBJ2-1	TGCGCCAGCAGCCGTACAGTCGGGATGTCCAGCTACAATGAGCAGTTCTTC	CASSRTVGMSSYNEQFF
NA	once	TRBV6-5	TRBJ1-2	TGTGCCAGCACCCGTTCGGGGGGGCACGACGGCTACACCTTC	CASTRSGGHDGYTF
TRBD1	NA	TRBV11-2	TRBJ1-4	TGTGCCAGCAGTCGTGACAGGGCTGAAAAACTGTTTTTT	CASSRDRAEKLFF
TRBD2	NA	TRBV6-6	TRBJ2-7	TGTGCCAGCAGTGCTCCAGGGCGGGAGACGGGCTACGAGCAGTACTTC	CASSAPGRETGYEQYF
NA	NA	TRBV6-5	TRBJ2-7	TGTGCCAGCAAAAGGGGGACCTACGAGCAGTACTTC	CASKRGTYEQYF
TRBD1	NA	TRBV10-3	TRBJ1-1	TGTGCCATCAGTGAGCCAGAATTACAGGGGAGCACTGAAGCTTTCTTT	CAISEPELQGSTEAFF
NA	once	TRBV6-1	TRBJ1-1	TGTGCCAGCAGTGATTACAGGCCGAACACTGAAGCTTTCTTT	CASSDYRPNTEAFF
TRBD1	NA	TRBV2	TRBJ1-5	TGTGCCAGCAGGCAATACAGGGGTAGTGATCAGCCCCAGCATTTT	CASRQYRGSDQPQHF
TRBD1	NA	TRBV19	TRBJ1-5	TGTGCCAGTACAGGGACAGGGGGCGATCAGGTCCAGCATTTT	CASTGTGGDQVQHF
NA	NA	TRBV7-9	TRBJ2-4	TGTGCCAGCAGCCAAAGTGGAGGAGCCAAAAACATTCAGTACTTC	CASSQSGGAKNIQYF
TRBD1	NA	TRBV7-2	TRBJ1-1	TGTGCCAGCAGCTTAGCACAGGGGGCTCGCACTGAAGCTTTCTTT	CASSLAQGARTEAFF
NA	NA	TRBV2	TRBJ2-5	TGTGCCAGCAGCGACTCCACCGAGACCCAGTACTTC	CASSDSTETQYF
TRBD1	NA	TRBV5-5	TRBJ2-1	TGTGCCAGCAGTCGGGACAGGGGGCGGAGTGAGCAGTTCTTC	CASSRDRGRSEQFF
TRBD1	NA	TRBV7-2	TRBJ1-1	TGTGCCAGCAGCTTAGGGGGGACAGGGGGCACTGAAGCTTTCTTT	CASSLGGTGGTEAFF
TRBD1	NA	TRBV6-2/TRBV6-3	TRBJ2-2	TGTGCCAGCAGCCCCTGGAGCCCTGACAGGGCCAACACCGGGGAGCTGTTTTTT	CASSPWSPDRANTGELFF
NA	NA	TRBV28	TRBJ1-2	TGTGCCACCAAAGTAGGGGGAGGGGGTCTCTATGGCTACACCTTC	CATKVGGGGLYGYTF
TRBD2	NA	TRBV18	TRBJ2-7	TGTGCCAGCTCACCATCGACTAGCGCCTCCTACGAGCAGTACTTC	CASSPSTSASYEQYF
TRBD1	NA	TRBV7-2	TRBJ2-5	TGTGCCAGCAGCCTTCGGACAGGAAGAGAGACCCAGTACTTC	CASSLRTGRETQYF
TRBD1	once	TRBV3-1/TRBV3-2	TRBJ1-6	TGTGCCAGCAGCCCCCGGGACAGGGATGGTACCCTCCACTTT	CASSPRDRDGTLHF
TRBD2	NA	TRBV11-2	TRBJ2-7	TGTGCCAGCAGCTTAGGACTAGCGGGTTCCTACGAGCAGTACTTC	CASSLGLAGSYEQYF
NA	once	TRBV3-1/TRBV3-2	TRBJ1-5	TGTGCCAGCAGCCAGGGGCACAGCAACCCTTATTATCAGCCCCAGCATTTT	CASSQGHSNPYYQPQHF
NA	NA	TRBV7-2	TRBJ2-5	TGTGCCAGCAGGTCCACAACTAAAGAGACCCAGTACTTC	CASRSTTKETQYF
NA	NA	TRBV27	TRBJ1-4	TGTGCCAGCAGCCTGGGGACTCGAGGGGAAAAACTGTTTTTT	CASSLGTRGEKLFF
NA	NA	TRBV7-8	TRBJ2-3	TGTGCCAGCAGCTTGAGGAGACCGGAGGAGGATACGCAGTATTTT	CASSLRRPEEDTQYF
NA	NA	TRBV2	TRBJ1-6	TGTGCCAGCAGTGCGGTCAGCGGGGGACCAAATAATTCACCCCTCCACTTT	CASSAVSGGPNNSPLHF
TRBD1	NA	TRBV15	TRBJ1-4	TGTGCCACCAGCAGAGTCCAGACAGGGGGCTTTGAAAAACTGTTTTTT	CATSRVQTGGFEKLFF
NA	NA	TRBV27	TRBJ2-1	TGTGCCAGCAAGGGGGACGACCGACGCTACAATGAGCAGTTCTTC	CASKGDDRRYNEQFF
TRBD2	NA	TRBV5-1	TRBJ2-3	TGCGCCAGCAGTTCCCTATTAGCGGGAGGGCCCACAGATACGCAGTATTTT	CASSSLLAGGPTDTQYF